This T cell receptor beta chain is from a study of T cell responses to AZD1222 COVID-19 vaccine. Whole-study results and caveats: Clonal diversity was possibly underestimated, and white British individuals and females predominated among donors.

To note about this clone: Its antigen is currently unknown.

The germline V and J ends were trimmed by 0 bases and 0 bases, with 9 bases remaining between them. The CDR3 consists of 15 residues. CDR1 is SGHKS and CDR2 is YYEKEE in the germline V gene (reference sequence). Clones were read by immunoSEQ multiplex PCR, and TCRdb kept only the in-frame ones, dropping some. The sample consists of roughly 150,000 clones, roughly 92% of them appearing once. The sequences come from peripheral blood, collected 28 days after the second AZD1222 dose. The source is an adult who received the AZD1222 COVID-19 vaccine. The chain carries TRBV5-5 and TRBJ1-2; no clear D. The CDR3 region is CASSLGHPPNYGYTF. CDR3 in DNA: TGTGCCAGCAGCTTGGGACATCCCCCTAACTATGGCTACACCTTC.